Sequencing of this T cell receptor beta chain was carried out in a study of cytomegalovirus exposure and HLA in healthy donors. V was pared by 6 bases and J by 10 bases, with 8 bases of the junction left unmatched. The CDR3 has 13 residues. Germline V gene sequence: CDR1 MNHEY, CDR2 SMNVEV (reference sequence). A multiplex PCR was run with 60 Vbeta primers and 13 Jbeta primers. Generated by immunoSEQ multiplex PCR, the TCRdb table keeps only in-frame clones and is missing some. The sample shows around 140,000 clones, about 75% of them seen only once. Sequencing was carried out using PBMCs. The source of this sequence is a middle-aged man in good health and CMV-seronegative. The V call is TRBV27, the J call TRBJ2-1; 8 bases are a match to TRBD1. CDR3 loop: CASSPSQGAEQFF. The CDR3 DNA reads as TGTGCCAGCAGCCCAAGCCAGGGGGCCGAGCAGTTCTTC.